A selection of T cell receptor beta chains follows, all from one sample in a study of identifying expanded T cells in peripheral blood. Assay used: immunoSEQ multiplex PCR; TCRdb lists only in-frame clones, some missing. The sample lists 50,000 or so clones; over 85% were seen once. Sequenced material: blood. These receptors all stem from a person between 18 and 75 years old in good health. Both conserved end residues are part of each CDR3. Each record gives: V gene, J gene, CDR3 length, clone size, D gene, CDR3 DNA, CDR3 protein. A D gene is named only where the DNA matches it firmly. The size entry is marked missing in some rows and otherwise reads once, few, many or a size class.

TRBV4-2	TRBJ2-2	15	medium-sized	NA	TGTGCCAGCAGCCAAGATACTACTCCCACCGGGGAGCTGTTTTTT	CASSQDTTPTGELFF
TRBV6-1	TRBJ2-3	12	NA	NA	TGTGCCAGCAGTGAGTCTAGGGATACGCAGTATTTT	CASSESRDTQYF
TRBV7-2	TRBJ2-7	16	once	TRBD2	TGTGCCAGCAGCTCAGGGACTAGCGGGGGAGAGTACGAGCAGTACTTC	CASSSGTSGGEYEQYF
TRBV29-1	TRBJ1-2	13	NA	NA	TGCAGCGTTGGAGGGAGCGCCGGGATTGGCTACACCTTC	CSVGGSAGIGYTF
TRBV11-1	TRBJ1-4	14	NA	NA	TGTGCCAGCAGCTTAAACAGGGCCAGTGAAAAACTGTTTTTT	CASSLNRASEKLFF
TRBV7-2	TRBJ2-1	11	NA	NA	TGTGCCAGCAGCTTAGCGTATGAGCAGTTCTTC	CASSLAYEQFF
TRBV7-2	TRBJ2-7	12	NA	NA	TGTGCCAGCAGCTTAGCCGGGCGCGAGCAGTACTTC	CASSLAGREQYF
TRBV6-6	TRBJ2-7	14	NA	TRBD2	TGTGCCAGCAGTAGAAGTAGCGGGCAGTACGAGCAGTACTTC	CASSRSSGQYEQYF
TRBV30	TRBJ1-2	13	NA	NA	TGTGCCTGGAGTCCTGGACAGTTCTATGGCTACACCTTC	CAWSPGQFYGYTF
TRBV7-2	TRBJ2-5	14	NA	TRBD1	TGTGCCAGCAGCCCAGGGACAGTAGAAGAGACCCAGTACTTC	CASSPGTVEETQYF
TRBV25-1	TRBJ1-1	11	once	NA	TGTGCCAGCAGTAAATCAATAAAAGCTTTCTTT	CASSKSIKAFF
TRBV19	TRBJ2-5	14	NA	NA	TGTGCCAGTAGTATGAGGGTGGAAGGAGAGACCCAGTACTTC	CASSMRVEGETQYF
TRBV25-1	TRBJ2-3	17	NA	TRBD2	TGTGCCAGCAGTTCCTCGATAGCGGGAGGGCCGGCAGATACGCAGTATTTT	CASSSSIAGGPADTQYF
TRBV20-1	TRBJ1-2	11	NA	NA	TGCAGTGCTAGAGATCTAAATGGCTACACCTTC	CSARDLNGYTF
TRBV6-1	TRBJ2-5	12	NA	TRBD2	TGTGCCACCAACGCGTTTAGCGGGGTGCAGTACTTC	CATNAFSGVQYF
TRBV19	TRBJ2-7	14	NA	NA	TGTGCCAGTAGTATACGAGGGAACTCCTACGAGCAGTACTTC	CASSIRGNSYEQYF
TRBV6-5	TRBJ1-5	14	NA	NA	TGTGCCAGCACCCGGACGGGCAGCAATCAGCCCCAGCATTTT	CASTRTGSNQPQHF
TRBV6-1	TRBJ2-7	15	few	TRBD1	TGTGCCAGCAGGCCAGGGACAGACGCTTCCTACGAGCAGTACTTC	CASRPGTDASYEQYF
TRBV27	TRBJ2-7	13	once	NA	TGTGCCAGCAGCCCTCGATCCACCTACGAGCAGTACTTC	CASSPRSTYEQYF
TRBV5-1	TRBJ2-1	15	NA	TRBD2	TGCGCCAGCAGCTTAAGCGGGGGGCACTACAATGAGCAGTTCTTC	CASSLSGGHYNEQFF
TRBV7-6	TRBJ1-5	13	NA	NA	TGTGCCAGCAGCTGGGGGAGCAATCAGCCCCAGCATTTT	CASSWGSNQPQHF
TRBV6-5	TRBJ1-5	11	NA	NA	TGTGCCAGGCAGCTTAATCAGCCCCAGCATTTT	CARQLNQPQHF
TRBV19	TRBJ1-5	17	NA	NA	TGTGCCAGTAGTATACGCCCCTCAGCGAATAGCAATCAGCCCCAGCATTTT	CASSIRPSANSNQPQHF
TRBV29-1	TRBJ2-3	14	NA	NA	TGCAGCGTTGAAGACAGGTTTAGCACAGATACGCAGTATTTT	CSVEDRFSTDTQYF
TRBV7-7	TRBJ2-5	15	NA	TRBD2	TGTGCCAGCAGCTTAGGACTAGCCTCAAAAGAGACCCAGTACTTC	CASSLGLASKETQYF
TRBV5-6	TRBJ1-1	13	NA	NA	TGTGCCAGCAGCCCCGACATATACACTGAAGCTTTCTTT	CASSPDIYTEAFF
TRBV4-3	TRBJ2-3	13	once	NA	TGCGCCAGCAGCCTCACGACAGCCGATACGCAGTATTTT	CASSLTTADTQYF
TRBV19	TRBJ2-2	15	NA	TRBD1	TGTGCCAGTAGTGACAGGGAGAGCTCGACCGGGGAGCTGTTTTTT	CASSDRESSTGELFF
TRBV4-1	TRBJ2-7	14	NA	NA	TGCGCCAGCAGCCCCCCGGGTGATTCCTACGAGCAGTACTTC	CASSPPGDSYEQYF
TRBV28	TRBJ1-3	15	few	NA	TGTGCCAGCAGTTCACCAGGGTTCTCTGGAAACACCATATATTTT	CASSSPGFSGNTIYF
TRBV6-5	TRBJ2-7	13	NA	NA	TGTGCCAGCAGTTACCCAGGACAGTACGAGCAGTACTTC	CASSYPGQYEQYF
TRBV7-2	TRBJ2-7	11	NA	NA	TGTGCCAGCTCCGTCTCCTACGAGCAGTACTTC	CASSVSYEQYF
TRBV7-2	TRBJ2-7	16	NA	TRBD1	TGTGCCAGCAGCTTAGTAGGGTGGGGACAGGGGAGAGAGCAGTACTTC	CASSLVGWGQGREQYF
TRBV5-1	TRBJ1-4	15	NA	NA	TGCGCCAGCAGCTTAACAGGAAGTCTGAATGAAAAACTGTTTTTT	CASSLTGSLNEKLFF
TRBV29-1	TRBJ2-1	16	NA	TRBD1	TGCAGCGTTGAAGTTATGACAGGGGGCCGGTACAATGAGCAGTTCTTC	CSVEVMTGGRYNEQFF
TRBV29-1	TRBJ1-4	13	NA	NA	TGCAGCGCCTCACAAGGCCGGTATGAAAAACTGTTTTTT	CSASQGRYEKLFF
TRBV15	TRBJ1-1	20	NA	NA	TGTGCCACCAGCAGAGAAGAGACAGGAAGTCTCACCTCTCTGAACACTGAAGCTTTCTTT	CATSREETGSLTSLNTEAFF
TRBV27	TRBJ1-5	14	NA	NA	TGTGCCAGCAGTCCCCGCAGGGGCAATCAGCCCCAGCATTTT	CASSPRRGNQPQHF
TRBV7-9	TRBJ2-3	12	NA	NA	TGTGCCAGCAGCCTCGCCACAGATACGCAGTATTTT	CASSLATDTQYF
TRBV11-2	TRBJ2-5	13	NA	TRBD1	TGTGCCAGCAGCGGAGACAGGGCCGAGACCCAGTACTTC	CASSGDRAETQYF
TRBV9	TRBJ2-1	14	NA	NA	TGTGCCAGCAGCGTGACAGGAGGATTCAATGAGCAGTTCTTC	CASSVTGGFNEQFF
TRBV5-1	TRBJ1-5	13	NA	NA	TGCGCCAGCAGCTTGAAATCCGATCAGCCCCAGCATTTT	CASSLKSDQPQHF
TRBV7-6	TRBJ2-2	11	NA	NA	TGTGCCAGCCAGGACACCGGGGAGCTGTTTTTT	CASQDTGELFF
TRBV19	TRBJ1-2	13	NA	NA	TGTGCCAGTACTAAGAATCTTGGCTATGGCTACACCTTC	CASTKNLGYGYTF
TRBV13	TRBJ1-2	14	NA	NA	TGTGCCAGCAGCCCCAGGGCCCCCTCCTATGGCTACACCTTC	CASSPRAPSYGYTF
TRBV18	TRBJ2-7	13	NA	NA	TGTGCCAGCTCACCACAGGAAGGGTACGAGCAGTACTTC	CASSPQEGYEQYF
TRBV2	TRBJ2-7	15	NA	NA	TGTGCCAGCAGTCTGAGAAGGGTAGTCACCTACGAGCAGTACTTC	CASSLRRVVTYEQYF
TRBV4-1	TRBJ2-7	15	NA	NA	TGCGCCAGCAGCCAGACAGAGTTTAGCTCCTACGAGCAGTACTTC	CASSQTEFSSYEQYF
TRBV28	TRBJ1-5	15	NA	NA	TGTGCCAGCAGTCTGGCGGGTTCTGGTTCAAGGCCCCAGCATTTT	CASSLAGSGSRPQHF
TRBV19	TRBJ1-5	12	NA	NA	TGTGCCAGTAGTGGGAGCAATCAGCCCCAGCATTTT	CASSGSNQPQHF
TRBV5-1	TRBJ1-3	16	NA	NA	TGCGCCAGCAGCTTGAGTATCGGGGCCTCTGGAAACACCATATATTTT	CASSLSIGASGNTIYF
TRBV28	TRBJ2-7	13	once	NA	TGTGCCAGCAGCCCGGTTCCAACCTACGAGCAGTACTTC	CASSPVPTYEQYF
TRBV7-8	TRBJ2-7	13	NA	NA	TGTGCCAGCAGCCCGGGACCTCGGTACGAGCAGTACTTC	CASSPGPRYEQYF
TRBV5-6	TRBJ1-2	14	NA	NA	TGTGCCAGCAGCTTGTGGCAGGGGATCTATGGTTACACCTTC	CASSLWQGIYGYTF
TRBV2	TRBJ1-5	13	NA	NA	TGTGCCAGCATGGGCCAGATGGGGCAGCCCCAGCATTTT	CASMGQMGQPQHF
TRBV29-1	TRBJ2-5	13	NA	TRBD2	TGCAGCGTTGAAGTAGCGGGGCAAGAGACCCAGTACTTC	CSVEVAGQETQYF
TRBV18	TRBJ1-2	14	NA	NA	TGTGCCAGCTCACCTACCGACGGGGACTATGGCTACACCTTC	CASSPTDGDYGYTF